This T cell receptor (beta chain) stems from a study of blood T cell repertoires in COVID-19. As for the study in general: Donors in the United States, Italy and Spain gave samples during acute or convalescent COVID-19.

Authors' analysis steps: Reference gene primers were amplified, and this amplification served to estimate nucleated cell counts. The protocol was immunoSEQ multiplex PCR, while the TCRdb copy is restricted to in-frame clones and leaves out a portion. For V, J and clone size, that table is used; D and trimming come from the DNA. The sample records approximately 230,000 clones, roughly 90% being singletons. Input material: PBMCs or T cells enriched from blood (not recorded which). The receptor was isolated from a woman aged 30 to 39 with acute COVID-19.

The DNA for the CDR3 is TGCGCCAGCAGCCCCATCAGCGGGAGAGGTCTGTTCTTC. Residues: CASSPISGRGLFF. The V call is TRBV5-1, the J call TRBJ2-1; 8 nucleotides match TRBD2. V lost 4 bases, J lost 15 bases, and 12 bases stayed unmatched. Per germline, CDR1 SGHRS and CDR2 YFSETQ. This CDR3 comprises 13 residues. Using reference TRBV5-1 and TRBJ2-1 for the parts outside the CDR3, the full variable domain is KAGVTQTPRYLIKTRGQQVTLSCSPISGHRSVSWYQQTPGQGLQFLFEYFSETQRNKGNFPGRFSGRQFSNSRSEMNVSTLELGDSALYLCASSPISGRGLFFGPGTRLTVL.